This T cell receptor (beta chain) was obtained from a study of T cell responses to AZD1222 COVID-19 vaccine. About this clone: Its antigen is currently unknown.

Study-wide points: Dominant CD4 TCR responses targeted spike regions 160-218 and 743-854. No repertoire was sampled before or during the peak T cell response, only after it.

Clones were sequenced by immunoSEQ multiplex PCR, and TCRdb holds only the in-frame ones, with some missing. The table has about 150,000 clones, over 80% seen once. The CDR3 sequence is 14 residues long. Looked up from germline, CDR1 is MNHNY and CDR2 is SVGAGI (reference sequence). V was clipped by 2 bases and J by 4 bases; unmatched bases: 4. The origin of this receptor is an adult who received the AZD1222 COVID-19 vaccine. The rearrangement joins TRBV6-6 to TRBJ2-7; 8 bases are shared with TRBD2. Sequences were derived from peripheral blood, sampled 28 days after the second AZD1222 dose. The CDR3 region is CASSYGREVYEQYF. CDR3 DNA sequence: TGTGCCAGCAGTTACGGGCGGGAGGTGTACGAGCAGTACTTC.